Described below is a single T cell receptor beta chain sequence and its context. The PCR contained 60 Vbeta and 13 Jbeta primers. Data came from immunoSEQ multiplex PCR; TCRdb stores just in-frame clones and leaves some out. The sample includes about 110,000 clones, about 84% seen only once; the top ten take 2% to 2.5%. This sample was taken from a study of cytomegalovirus exposure and HLA in healthy donors. This CDR3 is 15 amino acids long. With 10 bases clipped from V and 6 bases from J, the junction kept 14 bases outside the gene matches. Germline V lookup: CDR1 ENHRY, CDR2 SYGVKD. The sequenced sample consisted of PBMCs. The clonotype originates from a young man in good health and CMV-seronegative. This chain connects TRBV10-3 to TRBJ2-1; the match to TRBD2 covers 8 bases. CDR3 loop: CATQDGTRVGNEQFF. Written as DNA, the CDR3 is TGTGCCACCCAGGACGGGACTAGGGTAGGCAATGAGCAGTTCTTC.